The 7 T cell receptor beta chains listed next were all sequenced from one sample in a study of cytomegalovirus exposure and HLA in healthy donors (dated by TCRdb to 2016 to 2017). Library prep was done by the immunoSEQ multiplex PCR assay. The multiplex PCR relied on a mix of 60 forward primers for TCR Vbeta segments and 13 reverse primers for TCR Jbeta segments. TCRdb mirrors the immuneACCESS table, restricted to in-frame sequences. Some clones are absent from its copies; in checked studies, under half trace to an unresolved V gene, and the reason for the others is unknown. The sample table on file contains under 200,000 clones. In total, the top ten clones hold 5.5% to 7.5% of the sample. The specimen sequenced was PBMCs. The source of these receptors is a man aged 25 to 40 in good health and CMV-seronegative.

The V gene is TRBV5-5, the J gene TRBJ2-1; 7 bases are shared with TRBD2. Germline CDR1 is SGHKS and CDR2 is YYEKEE (reference sequence). This CDR3 is built from 17 residues. V shed 0 bases and J 6 bases; nucleotides not matched to a gene: 12. The CDR3 region is CASSLGSGAGVFNEQFF. In DNA, the CDR3 is TGTGCCAGCAGCTTGGGGTCTGGGGCGGGAGTTTTCAATGAGCAGTTCTTC.

The chain links TRBV10-3 to TRBJ2-7; 7 bases match TRBD2. The CDR3 has 14 amino acids. Germline CDR1 is ENHRY and CDR2 is SYGVKD. The trim removed 4 bases at V and 0 bases at J, leaving 3 bases unmatched. The CDR3 nucleotides are TGTGCCATCAGTGCGGGCGGGAGCTCCTACGAGCAGTACTTC. This gives the protein CAISAGGSSYEQYF.

The chain combines TRBV30 with TRBJ2-1, with 15 bases that match TRBD2. The CDR3 spans 20 residues. Looked up from germline, CDR1 is GTSNPN and CDR2 is SVGIG (reference sequence). Trimming removed 7 bases from V and 4 bases from J; junction bases left unmatched: 20. CDR3 loop: CASDQGLAGGLWGLYNEQFF. In DNA form, the CDR3 reads TGTGCCTCCGACCAAGGACTAGCGGGAGGGTTATGGGGACTATACAATGAGCAGTTCTTC. The whole variable domain, remainder taken from reference TRBV30 and TRBJ2-1, is SQTIHQWPATLVQPVGSPLSLECTVEGTSNPNLYWYRQAAGRGLQLLFYSVGIGQISSEVPQNLSASRPQDRQFILSSKKLLLSDSGFYLCASDQGLAGGLWGLYNEQFFGPGTRLTVL.

This chain links TRBV27 with TRBJ1-2, with 8 bases aligning to TRBD1. V lost 5 bases to trimming and J lost 6 bases; unmatched junction nucleotides: 17. Germline V gives CDR1 MNHEY, CDR2 SMNVEV (reference sequence). The length of the CDR3 is 17 residues. The CDR3: CASSPGGRARLGHGYTF. As DNA, the CDR3 is TGTGCCAGCAGTCCAGGGGGCAGGGCCCGCCTTGGCCATGGCTACACCTTC.

This chain links TRBV6-5 with TRBJ1-2, with TRBD1 matching 9 bases. V was pared by 6 bases and J by 4 bases, with 6 bases of the junction left unmatched. Germline assignment: CDR1 MNHEY and CDR2 SVGAGI. The CDR3 extends over 14 amino acids. CDR3 loop: CASRIGTGIYGYTF. CDR3 sequence (DNA): TGTGCCAGCAGGATCGGGACAGGGATCTATGGCTACACCTTC.

V gene TRBV19 combines with J gene TRBJ2-4; tentatively, D is TRBD1 (6 bases). This CDR3 contains 15 residues. The germline CDR1 and CDR2 sequences are LNHDA and SQIVND (reference sequence). V lost 7 bases, J lost 1 base, and 14 bases lay in between. The CDR3 bases are TGTGCCAGTAAGGGGGTAGGGCCCGCCAAAAACATTCAGTACTTC. It translates to CASKGVGPAKNIQYF.

This rearrangement joins TRBV7-3 to TRBJ2-1, with 11 bases identical to TRBD2. V trimming: 5 bases; J trimming: 5 bases; junction bases outside the gene matches: 5. The germline CDR1 and CDR2 sequences are SGHTA and FQGTGA. There are 15 residues in the CDR3. The CDR3 DNA reads TGTGCCAGCAGCAAGGGACTAGCGGAAAACAATGAGCAGTTCTTC. Translated: CASSKGLAENNEQFF.